This T cell receptor (beta chain) was recovered during a study of blood T cell repertoires in COVID-19. The ends were cut back, 4 bases at V and 0 bases at J, with 13 bases in the middle. The CDR3 loop spans 16 amino acids. Germline V lookup: CDR1 SGHKS, CDR2 YYEKEE (reference sequence). The repertoire was sequenced with immunoSEQ multiplex PCR; TCRdb's copy has only in-frame clones and lacks some. The table lists around 250,000 clones, around 88% of them singletons, with roughly 1.2% in the top ten. Sequenced input: PBMCs or T cells enriched from blood (not recorded which). The chain joins TRBV5-5 to TRBJ1-4; the D is unclear. The TCR comes from a woman aged 40 to 50 with acute COVID-19. In DNA form, the CDR3 reads TGTGCCAGCAGCGCGGCCAGCACGGCAACTAATGAAAAACTGTTTTTT. It translates to CASSAASTATNEKLFF. The full variable domain, rest sourced from reference TRBV5-5 and TRBJ1-4, is DAGVTQSPTHLIKTRGQQVTLRCSPISGHKSVSWYQQVLGQGPQFIFQYYEKEERGRGNFPDRFSARQFPNYSSELNVNALLLGDSALYLCASSAASTATNEKLFFGSGTQLSVL.